This T cell receptor (beta chain) is drawn from a study of T cell responses to AZD1222 COVID-19 vaccine (dated by TCRdb to the early 2020s). In the study overall: Because spike-specific TCR depth and breadth did not differ between the two schedules, AZD1222 recipients who got a second dose at roughly 4 weeks were pooled with those who got a second dose at roughly 12 weeks. A total of about 230 trial participants underwent TCR sequencing, of whom 200 to 220 received two doses of AZD1222 and some 25 received two doses of the MenACWY control vaccine. Enrollment into the trials was organized by age into subgroups of 18-55, 56-69 and 70-plus years, and those subgroups contained roughly 150, 30 and 60 TCR-sequenced participants, respectively.

On the study overall, not on this receptor specifically: CD4 TCRs associated with the vaccine covered the entire spike protein, and the dominant responses were in regions 160-218 and 743-854. Conclusions about previously exposed vaccinees are limited because only six or seven AZD1222 recipients were SARS-CoV-2 seropositive at baseline. Most participants were white British and females outnumbered males, and the authors suggested that clonal diversity may have been underestimated. No day 14 peak-response samples were available, so repertoires were characterized only after the peak T cell response. Reportedly, almost half of the unique spike-specific TCRs recognized epitopes lying outside the regions that are mutated in the B.1.351 and B.1.1.7 variants. After two AZD1222 doses, spike-specific TCR breadth and depth were significantly higher than at day 0 and than in MenACWY recipients. The 56-69-year group was small, and its depth increase did not reach significance, likely because of low power.

Taken with the paper, the label for time point translates to: baseline before first vaccination. Samples from vaccinated people were obtained from the UK trials COV001 and COV002, which included a single-blind randomized controlled phase 2/3 trial of AZD1222 (ChAdOx1 nCoV-19) in healthy adults. For TCRbeta chain sequencing, PBMC samples from trial participants were taken at day 0 and at day 28 after the second dose. The CDR3 holds 11 amino acids from the cysteine to the phenylalanine. CDR3 DNA is the only sequence kept; it has 33 bases, read in frame from the first base. CDR1 and CDR2 are read off the germline V gene (reference sequence) as SGHNT and YYREEE. The trim is 3 bases for V and 12 bases for J, with a gap of 10 bases between the germline ends. The CDR3 regions of human TCRbeta chains were analyzed by immunosequencing. For the original study's pipeline: TCRs in the repertoires were matched against a reference library of SARS-CoV-2-specific TCRs that had been generated with the MIRA antigen-specificity platform. Breadth was defined as the fraction of unique TCRs that were SARS-CoV-2-associated, and depth was defined as the fraction of total T cells that were SARS-CoV-2-associated. Using the MIRA data, each spike-specific TCR was mapped to the spike region that the TCR reacts to and placed in a CD4 or CD8 class. Log10-transformed breadth and depth values were compared by one-way ANOVA with Sidak's multiple comparisons tests. The clones in this table, taken by TCRdb from immuneACCESS, are in-frame only. Not every clone is retained; where verified, under half of the shortfall comes from an unresolved V gene, and the cause of the rest is unknown. That table is the source of V, J and clone size, and D and trimming were worked out from the DNA. Across this sample there are some 130,000 clones, with around nine tenths seen only once. Over 3% of the sample goes to the ten largest clones.

Concerning this clone: It lacks a known antigen. No base-level quality is on record; no much larger clone is a single base apart.

Sequenced material: peripheral blood, taken on day 0 of AZD1222 vaccination. This TCR was recovered from an adult in good health. The chain is encoded by TRBV5-4 joined to TRBJ2-1; TRBD1 is possibly the D segment (5 matching bases). The CDR3 region reads CASSSQGMQFF. The nucleotide sequence reads TGTGCCAGCAGCTCCCAGGGAATGCAGTTCTTC. The entire variable domain, with the stretches around the CDR3 drawn from the reference TRBV5-4 and TRBJ2-1 proteins, is ETGVTQSPTHLIKTRGQQVTLRCSSQSGHNTVSWYQQALGQGPQFIFQYYREEENGRGNFPPRFSGLQFPNYSSELNVNALELDDSALYLCASSSQGMQFFGPGTRLTVL.